This T cell receptor beta chain was sequenced in a study of blood T cell repertoires in COVID-19. For the study at large: Material from acute and convalescent COVID-19 was sourced from the United States, Italy and Spain. From T cells, B-cell-depleted T cells, or PBMCs came the material, which was cDNA or gDNA.

The data were produced by immunoSEQ multiplex PCR, yet TCRdb's version contains in-frame clones alone and is incomplete. In the table there are roughly 60,000 clones, approximately 78% of which are singletons. Trimming shortened V by 0 bases and J by 9 bases, and 9 bases separated the two germline ends. The CDR3 has 14 residues. CDR1 PRHDT and CDR2 FYEKMQ come from the germline V gene (reference sequence). Sequencing was done on a sample of peripheral blood. The chain has TRBV13 and TRBJ1-6; D not certain. The clonotype was recovered from a human donor in a cohort sampled during active or convalescent COVID-19. CDR3 DNA sequence: TGTGCCAGCAGCTTAGGGAGAGGGAGTTCACCCCTCCACTTT. Its translation: CASSLGRGSSPLHF.